In this sample, the clone carrying this T cell receptor (beta chain) turned up a few times. Its antigen is unidentified. Generation of TCR cDNA used 5'RACE template switching (which added a universal primer site and UMIs). MiXCR, applied by TCRdb to the 5' RACE reads, yields one record per CDR3 protein. The table has approximately 250,000 distinct CDR3 sequences, roughly 4.8% seen once. This sample is part of a study of T cells after yellow fever vaccination. The overall study: Where fractions had low cell numbers, libraries were prepared from them with the SMART-Seq v4 Ultra Low Input RNA kit.

Study-level findings and limits: From the bulk population, abundant clonotypes could contaminate and appear within FACS-sorted repertoires.

The starting material was CD4+ T cells sorted from PBMCs, obtained on the day of the yellow fever booster vaccination. The receptor comes from a young man who received the YFV17D yellow fever vaccine.

CDR3 sequence: CASSGAGQGQETQYF. The CDR3 DNA reads TGTGCCAGCAGTGGCGCCGGACAGGGGCAAGAGACCCAGTACTTC. The J gene is TRBJ2-5, the V gene TRBV28; 9 bases match TRBD1. Germline trimming cut 5 bases from V and 2 bases from J; bases unmatched to any gene: 6. CDR3 size: 15 residues. Germline CDR1 is MDHEN and CDR2 is SYDVKM.